This T cell receptor (beta chain) was sequenced in a study of CD8+CD57+ T cells in acquired aplastic anemia. Study results and caveats: CD8+ Simpson's diversity showed no significant patient-control difference.

This clonotype has more than one count but fewer than ten. Its antigen is as yet unknown. The template for TCR beta VDJ and CDR3 sequence profiling was genomic DNA. Using its own MiXCR run on the reads, TCRdb lists one record per CDR3 protein. The repertoire has roughly 150,000 distinct CDR3 sequences, 40% to 55% of them found once; the top ten carry 3.2%. All patients picked for sequencing had shown, by flow cytometry, an expansion of CD8+CD57+ cells. This CDR3 comprises 18 residues. V was clipped by 0 bases and J by 0 bases; unmatched bases: 5. Germline CDR1 and CDR2: LGHNA and YNFKEQ. Sequencing was done on a sample of sorted CD4+, CD8+, or CD8+CD57+ T cells (not recorded which) from PBMCs. The chain is built from TRBV4-2 and TRBJ2-6; 7 bases line up with TRBD1. The TCR was taken from a human donor with aplastic anemia. CDR3 nucleotide sequence: TGTGCCAGCAGCCAAGATAGTGGACAGGTCTCTGGGGCCAACGTCCTGACTTTC. Residues: CASSQDSGQVSGANVLTF.